Following are 7 T cell receptor beta chains from one sample sequenced in a study of patients and donors after allogeneic stem cell transplantation. TCRdb analysed the RT-PCR reads with MiXCR anew, one entry per CDR3 protein. The profile covers 150,000 to 200,000 distinct CDR3 sequences, with about 24% appearing a single time and about 24% taken by the ten largest. The sequenced sample was blood, either unsorted or a sorted T cell fraction (not recorded which). The origin of the receptors is a human donor who was either an allogeneic HSCT recipient or a stem cell or donor lymphocyte infusion donor (not recorded which). It is not recorded whose cells these are; they may come from a transplant donor.

The V and J genes are TRBV10-3 and TRBJ2-3; 7 positions agree with TRBD1. V was pared by 2 bases and J by 2 bases, with 7 bases of the junction left unmatched. CDR1 is ENHRY and CDR2 is SYGVKD in the germline V gene. This CDR3 has 16 amino acids. The CDR3 region is CAISETLQGTTDTQYF. The CDR3 coding sequence is TGTGCCATCAGTGAGACCCTACAGGGGACCACAGATACGCAGTATTTT.

The chain joins TRBV24-1 to TRBJ2-1, with D perhaps matching TRBD2 (6 bases). Deletions cut 3 bases from V and 7 bases from J, with 12 bases between. Per the germline V gene, CDR1 is KGHDR and CDR2 is SFDVKD. This CDR3 is built from 14 residues. CDR3 sequence reads: CATSDRRTINEQFF. CDR3 in DNA: TGTGCCACCAGTGATCGGCGGACTATTAATGAGCAGTTCTTC.

The chain links TRBV12-3 or TRBV12-4 to TRBJ2-5; 7 nucleotides line up with TRBD2. The CDR3 contains 15 residues. The trim removed 3 bases at V and 5 bases at J, leaving 9 bases unmatched. The CDR3 DNA sequence: TGTGCCAGCAGTTTGGGAGGGAGTCAAGAGGAGACCCAGTACTTC. Amino acid sequence: CASSLGGSQEETQYF.

The rearrangement joins TRBV12-3 or TRBV12-4 to TRBJ2-3; D gene uncertain. The CDR3 spans 13 residues. Trimming cost V 3 bases and J 8 bases, with 12 bases left between them. This CDR3 is CASSLWEPITQYF. The DNA for the CDR3 is TGTGCCAGCAGTTTGTGGGAACCAATTACGCAGTATTTT.

The rearrangement joins TRBV7-9 to TRBJ1-1, with D maybe TRBD1 (5 bases). The CDR3 spans 15 residues. V was trimmed by 5 bases and J by 5 bases, leaving 18 bases between them. Germline V CDR1 and CDR2: SEHNR, FQNEAQ (reference sequence). CDR3 loop: CASSRGLDRGTEAFF. CDR3 bases: TGTGCCAGCAGCCGAGGGTTGGACCGGGGGACTGAAGCTTTCTTT.

The CDR3 here is CASSQQGITYEQYF. CDR3 sequence (DNA): TGTGCCAGCAGCCAACAGGGGATCACCTACGAGCAGTACTTC. V gene TRBV7-9 combines with J gene TRBJ2-7, with 7 bases fitting TRBD1. V dropped 5 bases and J dropped 2; count of bases not matched to a gene: 6. The CDR3 runs to 14 residues. The germline V gene encodes CDR1 SEHNR and CDR2 FQNEAQ (reference sequence).

This clonotype was observed a few times. In DNA, the CDR3 is TGCGCCAGCAGCCAAGATAGGGACAGCGCGGACTCCTACGAGCAGTACTTC. Translated: CASSQDRDSADSYEQYF. This rearrangement joins TRBV4-3 to TRBJ2-7, with 7 nucleotides matching TRBD1. Germline CDR1 reads LGHNA; CDR2 reads YSLEER. This CDR3 is built from 17 residues. Trimming cost V 0 bases and J 0 bases; bases outside gene matches: 8.